These 21 T cell receptor beta chains originate from one sample sequenced in a study of T cells in localized non-small cell lung cancer. Clones were read by immunoSEQ multiplex PCR, and TCRdb kept only the in-frame ones, dropping some. The data show tens of thousands of clones, around nine tenths seen once. The sequencing used peripheral blood, collected before any cancer treatment. The origin of the receptors is a female donor at least 60 years old with stage I lung adenocarcinoma.

This chain joins TRBV5-1 and TRBJ2-2; TRBD1 matches at 8 bases. The CDR3 has 17 amino acids. Germline V gives CDR1 SGHRS, CDR2 YFSETQ. The junction had 11 bases not matched to a gene; V was cut back by 7 bases and J by 0 bases. The DNA for the CDR3 is TGCGCCAGCCGTCTTCACAGGGGGACTTCGAACACCGGGGAGCTGTTTTTT. Translated: CASRLHRGTSNTGELFF.

The chain combines TRBV10-1 with TRBJ1-2; 7 bases match TRBD1. The CDR3 consists of 14 residues. Unmatched junction bases numbered 9, after V lost 4 bases and J lost 7 bases. Per the germline V gene, CDR1 is WNHNN and CDR2 is SYGVQD (reference sequence). The CDR3 DNA reads as TGCGCCAGCAGTGTGGACCAGGGGGTTAGTGGCTACACCTTC. It specifies CASSVDQGVSGYTF.

V usage is TRBV2 and J usage is TRBJ1-3, with TRBD1 matching over 10 bases. The germline CDR1 and CDR2 sequences are SNHLY and FYNNEI. The CDR3 totals 20 residues. V was clipped by 6 bases and J by 0 bases; unmatched bases: 17. The CDR3 DNA sequence: TGTGCCAGCAGCAACCTACACGGGACAGGGGAAGGTTACTCTGGAAACACCATATATTTT. It codes for CASSNLHGTGEGYSGNTIYF.

The J gene is TRBJ2-1, the V gene TRBV2, with a possible D match to TRBD2 (6 bases). Trimming removed 4 bases at V and 12 bases at J, with 25 bases between. The CDR3 spans 16 residues. CDR1 and CDR2 (germline): SNHLY, FYNNEI. As DNA, the CDR3 is TGTGCCAGCAGTGTCTCCTTTCGTTCGGGGGAATATAGGCAGTTCTTC. This gives the protein CASSVSFRSGEYRQFF.

V and J are TRBV6-6 and TRBJ1-4; D is unclear. From germline, CDR1 is MNHNY and CDR2 SVGAGI (reference sequence). The CDR3 is made up of 14 amino acids. V shed 6 bases and J shed 3 bases, with 11 bases lying between them. CDR3 coding DNA: TGTGCCAGCAGCCAATCGAACGCTAATGAAAAACTGTTTTTT. As protein: CASSQSNANEKLFF.

The genes are TRBV11-3 and TRBJ2-1; D is perhaps TRBD2 (6 bases). Germline V gene data show CDR1 as SGHNT and CDR2 as YENEEA. This CDR3 has 15 amino acids. Trimming cost V 1 base and J 3 bases, with 10 bases left between them. The CDR3 nucleotides read TGTGCCAGCAGCTTAGGGGCGGGAAGCTACAATGAGCAGTTCTTC. Translated: CASSLGAGSYNEQFF. The full variable domain, in which reference TRBV11-3 and TRBJ2-1 provide the parts outside the CDR3, is EAGVVQSPRYKIIEKKQPVAFWCNPISGHNTLYWYLQNLGQGPELLIRYENEEAVDDSQLPKDRFSAERLKGVDSTLKIQPAELGDSAVYLCASSLGAGSYNEQFFGPGTRLTVL.

The V gene is TRBV6-4, the J gene TRBJ2-2; weak D call: TRBD1 (6 bases). The CDR3 runs 16 residues. V lost 4 bases and J 0 bases, leaving 12 bases between the germline ends. Per germline, CDR1 MRHNA and CDR2 SNTAGT. The CDR3 DNA reads TGTGCCAGCAGTGTATTAGGGGGTTCGAACACCGGGGAGCTGTTTTTT. This encodes CASSVLGGSNTGELFF.

The chain is built from TRBV19 and TRBJ1-5; no clear D. Germline CDR1 is LNHDA and CDR2 is SQIVND (reference sequence). This CDR3 has 16 residues. The V gene lost 5 bases and the J gene lost 2 bases, with 16 bases spanning the gap. The DNA for the CDR3 is TGTGCCAGTAGTCATAAGAGAGGCGCCGGCAATCAGCCCCAGCATTTT. Encoded protein: CASSHKRGAGNQPQHF. Together with reference TRBV19 and TRBJ1-5, the CDR3 gives the full variable domain: DGGITQSPKYLFRKEGQNVTLSCEQNLNHDAMYWYRQDPGQGLRLIYYSQIVNDFQKGDIAEGYSVSREKKESFPLTVTSAQKNPTAFYLCASSHKRGAGNQPQHFGDGTRLSIL.

The chain joins TRBV5-1 to TRBJ2-7; 9 positions match TRBD1. CDR3 length: 13 amino acids. Trimming removed 4 bases from V and 5 bases from J; junction bases left unmatched: 4. From germline, CDR1 is SGHRS and CDR2 YFSETQ. The chain's CDR3 is CASSRDREDEQYV. CDR3 nucleotide sequence: TGCGCCAGCAGCCGGGACAGGGAGGACGAGCAGTACGTC.

The chain carries TRBV6-6 and TRBJ2-7, with TRBD1 identical over 7 bases. Germline CDR1 and CDR2: MNHNY and SVGAGI (reference sequence). This CDR3 has 13 residues. The CDR3 bases are TGTGCCAGCAGTTACTCGATCGCTGACAGGGTCAACGTC. Protein: CASSYSIADRVNV.

The chain links TRBV9 to TRBJ1-3, with a possible D match to TRBD1 (5 bases). V lost 3 bases and J 0 bases, leaving 10 bases between the germline ends. The CDR3 covers 15 residues. Germline V gene data show CDR1 as SGDLS and CDR2 as YYNGEE. In DNA, the CDR3 is TGTGCCAGCAGCGGCCCGGGGGGCTCTGGAAACACCATATATTTT. Amino acids: CASSGPGGSGNTIYF.

This clone was seen once. The CDR3 DNA is TGTGCCAGCAGTCCCCCCGGGGGGCAGTTCTATGGCTACACCTTC. This codes for CASSPPGGQFYGYTF. The V and J genes are TRBV27 and TRBJ1-2; D is perhaps TRBD1 (6 bases). Trimming shortened V by 5 bases and J by 4 bases, and 17 bases separated the two germline ends. Germline V gene sequence: CDR1 MNHEY, CDR2 SMNVEV (reference sequence). This CDR3 region has 15 residues.

The J gene is TRBJ1-3, the V gene TRBV7-9, with a possible D match to TRBD1 (6 bases). CDR3 length equals 16 residues. Trimming stripped 1 base from V and 0 bases from J, with 10 bases between. Germline V gene data show CDR1 as SEHNR and CDR2 as FQNEAQ (reference sequence). CDR3 DNA sequence: TGTGCCAGCAGCTTAGGGGACACTACCTCTGGAAACACCATATATTTT. It translates to CASSLGDTTSGNTIYF.

This clone was found once. The V gene is TRBV6-1, the J gene TRBJ1-1; D may be TRBD1 (6 bases). V was shortened by 6 bases and J by 1 base, with 9 bases between the two germline ends. Per germline, CDR1 MNHNS and CDR2 SASEGT. CDR3 length equals 13 residues. The CDR3: CASSTTGNTEAFF. CDR3 bases: TGTGCCAGCAGCACGACAGGGAACACTGAAGCTTTCTTT.

The V call is TRBV2, the J call TRBJ1-2, with D uncertain. This CDR3 region has 11 residues. Trimming removed 8 bases at V and 10 bases at J, with 14 bases between. Germline CDR1 SNHLY, CDR2 FYNNEI. The CDR3 DNA reads TGTGCCAGCGTGGTGACAAGTTACTACACCTTC. Encoded protein: CASVVTSYYTF.

This rearrangement joins TRBV9 to TRBJ2-3; 8 nucleotides align to TRBD2. The germline V gene has CDR1 SGDLS and CDR2 YYNGEE. V gave up 7 bases and J gave up 3 bases; unmatched junction bases: 4. The CDR3 consists of 13 residues. The CDR3 DNA follows: TGTGCCAGCCGGGGCGGGGGGACAGATACGCAGTATTTT. It is translated as CASRGGGTDTQYF.

The chain uses TRBV9 and TRBJ2-2, with D unclear. This CDR3 is 15 amino acids long. V lost 2 bases to trimming and J lost 6 bases, with 14 bases between them. Germline V gene data show CDR1 as SGDLS and CDR2 as YYNGEE. CDR3 protein: CASSVRRERSGELFF. The DNA for the CDR3 is TGTGCCAGCAGCGTCCGTAGGGAAAGGTCCGGGGAGCTGTTTTTT.

This clone is medium-sized. The rearrangement links TRBV28 to TRBJ1-2; D is possibly TRBD1 (5 bases). Germline V CDR1 and CDR2: MDHEN, SYDVKM. Trimming took 6 bases from V and 4 from J, leaving 15 bases between them. This CDR3 has 14 amino acids. CDR3 sequence reads: CASRPAGLLYGYTF. CDR3 coding DNA: TGTGCCAGCAGGCCGGCGGGGCTCCTCTATGGCTACACCTTC.

V is TRBV5-6 and J is TRBJ1-1, with TRBD1 matching 8 bases. Germline values: CDR1 SGHDT, CDR2 YYEEEE. The V gene end was trimmed by 4 bases and the J gene end by 0 bases; junction bases not matched to a gene: 5. The CDR3 contains 15 residues. The CDR3 nucleotides read TGTGCCAGCAGCGGATTGGGACAGGTGAACACTGAAGCTTTCTTT. The encoded protein is CASSGLGQVNTEAFF.

V gene TRBV29-1 combines with J gene TRBJ1-4; D is possibly TRBD1 (5 bases). CDR1 is SQVTM and CDR2 is ANQGSEA in the germline V gene. V lost 4 bases and J 4 bases, leaving 10 bases between the germline ends. The length of the CDR3 is 13 residues. CDR3 DNA sequence: TGCAGCGTTGTTGGGACGCGTAATGAAAAACTGTTTTTT. Its translation is CSVVGTRNEKLFF.

The chain combines TRBV7-8 with TRBJ2-2; D gene unclear. This CDR3 spans 16 amino acids. Germline CDR1 is SGHVS and CDR2 is FQNEAQ. V was pared by 5 bases and J by 1 base, with 14 bases between. DNA for the CDR3: TGTGCCAGCAGCCTAAGGGCGCCAGGGAACACCGGGGAGCTGTTTTTT. Its protein product is CASSLRAPGNTGELFF.